Sequencing of this TCR beta chain was carried out in a study of patients with pleural tuberculosis. TCRdb independently ran MiXCR on the reads; one entry per CDR3 protein. Of under 65,000 distinct CDR3 sequences listed, 7.3% are singletons. This clonotype was recorded only once. A read error may produce the germline difference seen at one junction end. This CDR3 is 11 amino acids long. Germline-derived CDR1 and CDR2 are SEHNR and FQNEAQ (reference sequence). The clonotype originates from a human donor with pleural tuberculosis. J is TRBJ2-5 and V is TRBV7-9, with D unclear. CDR3 in DNA: TGTGCCAGCAGCACAGTGGAGACCCAGCACTTC. Encoded protein: CASSTVETQHF.